The 18 T cell receptor beta chains in this list originate from one sample, sequenced in a study of beta chain features in type 1 diabetes. Every isolated RNA sample was fully reverse transcribed, so sequencing captured expressed TCRB transcripts. Some clones are missing from TCRdb's copy, which holds only in-frame ones; the method was immunoSEQ multiplex PCR. Among fewer than 650,000 clones listed, roughly a sixth were seen once. Sequencing input: naive CD4+ T cells from blood. Every receptor here comes from a man younger than 35 in good health.

Only a few counts were recorded for this clone. CDR3 bases: TGTGCCAGCAGCCGGACAGGGGCCTACGAGCAGTACTTC. Translation gives CASSRTGAYEQYF. The chain links TRBV5-4 to TRBJ2-7; TRBD1 matches at 9 bases. V was clipped by 4 bases and J by 2 bases; unmatched bases: 1. This CDR3 is built from 13 residues. The germline gives CDR1 SGHNT, CDR2 YYREEE (reference sequence).

This clone was seen only a few times. This chain links TRBV28 with TRBJ2-1, with 7 bases lining up with TRBD1. V gave up 5 bases and J gave up 7 bases; unmatched junction bases: 11. This CDR3 contains 15 residues. CDR1 and CDR2 (germline): MDHEN, SYDVKM. CDR3 loop: CASSRRQGRWNEQFF. Written as DNA, the CDR3 is TGTGCCAGCAGTCGACGACAGGGCCGTTGGAATGAGCAGTTCTTC.

V usage is TRBV18 and J usage is TRBJ2-1; D is tentatively TRBD1 or TRBD2 (6 bases each). CDR1 and CDR2 from the germline V gene are KGHSH and LQKENI. This CDR3 contains 13 residues. With 3 bases removed from V and 8 bases from J, the gap between germline ends came to 11 bases. The CDR3 region is CASSPLRGDEQFF. In DNA form, the CDR3 reads TGTGCCAGCTCACCGTTGAGGGGGGATGAGCAGTTCTTC.

There are a few counts of this clone. CDR3 nucleotide sequence: TGTGCCAGCAGCTCGCGGGGGGGCGGGAACTCCTACGAGCAGTACTTC. It translates to CASSSRGGGNSYEQYF. The genes are TRBV7-2 and TRBJ2-7; 9 bases fit TRBD2. This CDR3 spans 16 amino acids. Per germline, CDR1 SGHTA and CDR2 FQGNSA. V dropped 4 bases and J dropped 0; count of bases not matched to a gene: 7.

This clone was recorded a few times. The chain couples TRBV20-1 to TRBJ1-2; D gene ambiguous. The CDR3 has 9 residues. V was trimmed by 4 bases and J by 7 bases, leaving 4 bases between them. In germline, CDR1 is DFQATT, CDR2 SNEGSKA (reference sequence). The CDR3 coding sequence is TGCAGTGCTAATCCTGGCTACACCTTC. Translation gives CSANPGYTF.

This clone was counted at least ten times. V gene TRBV11-2 combines with J gene TRBJ1-3; D is undetermined. This CDR3 region has 13 residues. Germline V gene sequence: CDR1 SGHAT, CDR2 FQNNGV. V gave up 6 bases and J gave up 0 bases, with 6 bases separating them. CDR3 residues: CASRRVSGNTIYF. DNA of the CDR3: TGTGCCAGCAGACGGGTCTCTGGAAACACCATATATTTT. Complete variable domain (other parts from reference TRBV11-2 and TRBJ1-3): EAGVAQSPRYKIIEKRQSVAFWCNPISGHATLYWYQQILGQGPKLLIQFQNNGVVDDSQLPKDRFSAERLKGVDSTLKIQPAKLEDSAVYLCASRRVSGNTIYFGEGSWLTVV.

The chain recombines TRBV7-8 with TRBJ2-7; D perhaps matches TRBD2 (6 bases). Trimming took off 2 bases at V and 1 base at J, with 9 bases between the two ends. The CDR3 has 14 residues. Germline V CDR1 and CDR2: SGHVS, FQNEAQ. DNA of the CDR3: TGTGCCAGCAGCTTAAGGGACTGGTCCTACGAGCAGTACTTC. The encoded protein is CASSLRDWSYEQYF.

To note about this clone: The germline gene is not matched at one end of the junction; a read error may be the cause. The rearrangement uses TRBV4-2 and TRBJ2-3; D might be TRBD1 (5 bases). The germline V gene encodes CDR1 LGHNA and CDR2 YNFKEQ. The CDR3 runs to 12 residues. DNA of the CDR3: TGTGCTAGCAGGGCTAGCACAGATACGCAGTATTTT. It translates to CASRASTDTQYF.

The chain recombines TRBV9 with TRBJ2-6, with 10 nucleotides matching TRBD1. Germline loops: CDR1 SGDLS, CDR2 YYNGEE. J gave up 4 bases and V 3 bases, and 10 bases lay outside the gene matches. This CDR3 region has 18 residues. The CDR3 loop is CASSARTGGTYGANVLTF. DNA of the CDR3: TGTGCCAGCAGCGCGAGGACAGGGGGTACTTACGGGGCCAACGTCCTGACTTTC.

The rearrangement uses TRBV10-3 and TRBJ1-2; D may be TRBD1 (5 bases). Germline CDR1 is ENHRY and CDR2 is SYGVKD. CDR3 size: 15 residues. The V end lost 10 bases, the J end lost 4 bases, and 22 bases lay between the germline ends. The CDR3 protein is CATQVGVPNIYGYTF. The DNA for the CDR3 is TGTGCCACCCAGGTGGGGGTGCCTAATATCTATGGCTACACCTTC.

The J gene is TRBJ2-5, the V gene TRBV9; TRBD2 is a possible D gene (5 bases). The CDR3 has 16 amino acids. The germline V gene has CDR1 SGDLS and CDR2 YYNGEE. Trimming took 0 bases from V and 0 from J, leaving 12 bases between them. The CDR3 region is CASSVAILGNQETQYF. As DNA, the CDR3 is TGTGCCAGCAGCGTAGCAATCCTCGGGAACCAAGAGACCCAGTACTTC. The whole variable domain, remainder taken from reference TRBV9 and TRBJ2-5, is DSGVTQTPKHLITATGQRVTLRCSPRSGDLSVYWYQQSLDQGLQFLIQYYNGEERAKGNILERFSAQQFPDLHSELNLSSLELGDSALYFCASSVAILGNQETQYFGPGTRLLVL.

The rearrangement joins TRBV29-1 to TRBJ2-7; 10 positions match TRBD2. The CDR3 is made up of 16 amino acids. Trimming took 4 bases from V and 0 from J; bases not matched to a gene: 9. Germline CDR1 reads SQVTM; CDR2 reads ANQGSEA. The CDR3 reads CSVAPESGRDSYEQYF. CDR3 DNA: TGCAGCGTTGCCCCGGAGAGCGGGAGGGACTCCTACGAGCAGTACTTC.

This clone was counted a few times. The rearrangement links TRBV28 to TRBJ2-3; D is undetermined. Trimming left V 4 bases short and J 7 bases short, with 15 bases between. Germline lookup yields CDR1 MDHEN and CDR2 SYDVKM. The length of the CDR3 is 14 residues. This CDR3 is CASSYWRNLYTQYF. CDR3 sequence (DNA): TGTGCCAGCAGTTATTGGCGGAATCTTTATACGCAGTATTTT.

The chain joins TRBV5-4 to TRBJ2-4, with 7 bases identical to TRBD2. The CDR3 spans 16 residues. Trimming at V came to 4 bases and at J to 3 bases, leaving 10 bases not matched to a gene. Per the germline V gene, CDR1 is SGHNT and CDR2 is YYREEE (reference sequence). The CDR3 protein is CASSPWRERGKNIQYF. CDR3 nucleotide sequence: TGTGCCAGCAGCCCGTGGCGGGAGAGGGGCAAAAACATTCAGTACTTC.

This clone was seen only a few times. The chain employs TRBV7-2 and TRBJ2-7; possibly TRBD1 or TRBD2 for D (5 bases each). V was cut by 6 bases and J by 4 bases, with 13 bases left in between. Germline V lookup: CDR1 SGHTA, CDR2 FQGNSA. The CDR3 loop spans 13 amino acids. The CDR3 is CASSLPWGYEQYF. CDR3 coding DNA: TGTGCCAGCAGTCTGCCTTGGGGGTACGAGCAGTACTTC. Filled out from reference TRBV7-2 and TRBJ2-7, the complete variable domain reads GAGVSQSPSNKVTEKGKDVELRCDPISGHTALYWYRQSLGQGLEFLIYFQGNSAPDKSGLPSDRFSAERTGGSVSTLTIQRTQQEDSAVYLCASSLPWGYEQYFGPGTRLTVT.

The V and J genes are TRBV25-1 and TRBJ1-1, with TRBD1 identical over 10 bases. The trim removed 8 bases at V and 10 bases at J, leaving 16 bases unmatched. Germline-derived CDR1 and CDR2 are MGHDK and SYGVNS. This CDR3 is 15 amino acids long. DNA for the CDR3: TGTGCCAGCCGGCCCCCGGGACAGGGGATTTCTGGAGCTTTCTTT. It codes for CASRPPGQGISGAFF.

V is TRBV28 and J is TRBJ2-6; D unresolved. The CDR3 is 16 residues long. Per the germline V gene, CDR1 is MDHEN and CDR2 is SYDVKM. V lost 6 bases, J lost 0 bases, and 12 bases lay in between. The CDR3 loop reads CASRKSPISGANVLTF. The CDR3 DNA reads TGTGCCAGCAGAAAAAGCCCGATCTCTGGGGCCAACGTCCTGACTTTC.

The CDR3 protein is CAISEGLAGEVHEQFF. The CDR3 DNA follows: TGTGCCATCAGTGAGGGACTAGCGGGAGAGGTCCATGAGCAGTTCTTC. The rearrangement uses TRBV10-3 and TRBJ2-1, with TRBD2 matching 13 bases. Germline assignment: CDR1 ENHRY and CDR2 SYGVKD. V shed 2 bases, J shed 8 bases, and the junction held 6 bases outside the gene matches. The CDR3 is 16 residues long.